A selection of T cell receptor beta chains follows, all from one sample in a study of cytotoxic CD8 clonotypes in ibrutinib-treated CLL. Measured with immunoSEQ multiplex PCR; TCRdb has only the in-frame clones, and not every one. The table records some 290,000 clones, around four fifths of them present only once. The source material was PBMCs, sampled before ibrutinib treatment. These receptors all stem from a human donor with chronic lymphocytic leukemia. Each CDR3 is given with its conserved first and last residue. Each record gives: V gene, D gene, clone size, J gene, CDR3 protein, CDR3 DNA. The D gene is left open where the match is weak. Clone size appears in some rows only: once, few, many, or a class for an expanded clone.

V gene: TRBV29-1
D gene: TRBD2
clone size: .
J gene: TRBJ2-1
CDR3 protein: CSVDTSGGKYNEQFF
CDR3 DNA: TGCAGCGTGGATACTAGCGGGGGAAAATACAATGAGCAGTTCTTC

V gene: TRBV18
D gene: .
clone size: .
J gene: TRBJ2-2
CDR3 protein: CASSPNSGELFF
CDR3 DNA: TGTGCCAGCTCACCGAACAGCGGGGAGCTGTTTTTT

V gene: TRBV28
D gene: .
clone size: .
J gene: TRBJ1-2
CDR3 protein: CASSPRDRVYGYTF
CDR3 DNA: TGTGCCAGCAGTCCACGTGACAGAGTCTATGGCTACACCTTC

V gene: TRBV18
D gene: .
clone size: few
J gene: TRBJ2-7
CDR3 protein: CASSPRRGGPSSYEQYF
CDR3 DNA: TGTGCCAGCTCACCCCGGCGAGGCGGGCCTAGCTCCTACGAGCAGTACTTC

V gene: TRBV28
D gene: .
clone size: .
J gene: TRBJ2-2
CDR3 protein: CASSRGSSNTGELFF
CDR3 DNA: TGTGCCAGCAGCAGGGGTTCGTCGAACACCGGGGAGCTGTTTTTT

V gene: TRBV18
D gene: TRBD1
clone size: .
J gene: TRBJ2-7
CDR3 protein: CASSTQGQFYEQYF
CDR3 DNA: TGTGCCAGCTCCACCCAGGGACAGTTCTACGAGCAGTACTTC

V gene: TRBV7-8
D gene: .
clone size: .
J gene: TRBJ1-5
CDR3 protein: CASGWGGHQPQHF
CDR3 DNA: TGTGCCAGCGGGTGGGGAGGACATCAGCCCCAGCATTTT

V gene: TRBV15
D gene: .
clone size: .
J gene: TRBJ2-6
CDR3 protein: CATSVRQSRANVLTF
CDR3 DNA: TGTGCCACCAGCGTTAGACAAAGTCGGGCCAACGTCCTGACTTTC

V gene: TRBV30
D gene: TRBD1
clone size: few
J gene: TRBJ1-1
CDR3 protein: CAWSVGQGMNTEAFF
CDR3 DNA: TGTGCCTGGAGTGTAGGACAGGGAATGAACACTGAAGCTTTCTTT

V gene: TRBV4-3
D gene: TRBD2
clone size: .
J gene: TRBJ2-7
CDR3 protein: CASSQDGLAGGEQYF
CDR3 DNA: TGCGCCAGCAGCCAAGATGGCCTAGCGGGAGGAGAGCAGTACTTC

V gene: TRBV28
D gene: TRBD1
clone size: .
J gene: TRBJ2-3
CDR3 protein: CASSSPGGPDTQYF
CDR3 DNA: TGTGCCAGCAGTTCCCCAGGGGGACCAGATACGCAGTATTTT

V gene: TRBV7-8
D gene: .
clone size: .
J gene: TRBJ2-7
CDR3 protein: CASSLVRDTYEQYF
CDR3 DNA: TGTGCCAGCAGCTTAGTTAGGGATACCTACGAGCAGTACTTC

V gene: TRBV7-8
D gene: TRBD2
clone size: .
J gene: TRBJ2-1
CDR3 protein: CASSPRLAGEQFF
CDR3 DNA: TGTGCCAGCAGCCCACGACTAGCGGGTGAGCAGTTCTTC

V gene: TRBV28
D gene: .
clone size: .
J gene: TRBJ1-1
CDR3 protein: CASSYTPRKAFF
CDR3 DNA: TGTGCCAGCAGCTATACCCCAAGGAAAGCTTTCTTT

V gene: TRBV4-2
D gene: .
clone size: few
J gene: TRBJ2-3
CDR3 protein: CASSQDWARGDTQYF
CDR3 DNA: TGTGCCAGCAGCCAAGATTGGGCCAGGGGAGATACGCAGTATTTT

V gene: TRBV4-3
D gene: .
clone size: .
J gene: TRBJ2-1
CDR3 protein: CASSQGDSYNEQFF
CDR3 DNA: TGCGCCAGCAGCCAAGGCGACTCTTACAATGAGCAGTTCTTC

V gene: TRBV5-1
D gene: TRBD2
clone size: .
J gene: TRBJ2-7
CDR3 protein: CASSFLRGGEYEQYF
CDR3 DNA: TGCGCCAGCAGCTTCCTCCGGGGAGGGGAATACGAGCAGTACTTC

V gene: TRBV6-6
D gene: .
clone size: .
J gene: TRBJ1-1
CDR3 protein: CATGQWDTEAFF
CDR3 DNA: TGTGCCACCGGACAGTGGGACACTGAAGCTTTCTTT

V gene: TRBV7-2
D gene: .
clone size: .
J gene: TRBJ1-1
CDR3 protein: CASSPFTEAFF
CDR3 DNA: TGTGCCAGCAGCCCTTTCACTGAAGCTTTCTTT

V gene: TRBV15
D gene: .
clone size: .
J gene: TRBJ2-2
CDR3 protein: CATSREPDGQNTGELFF
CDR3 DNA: TGTGCCACCAGCAGAGAGCCCGACGGCCAGAACACCGGGGAGCTGTTTTTT

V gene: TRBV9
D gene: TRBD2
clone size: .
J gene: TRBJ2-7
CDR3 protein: CASSGGASGNYEQYF
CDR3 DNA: TGTGCCAGCAGCGGTGGGGCTAGCGGGAATTACGAGCAGTACTTC

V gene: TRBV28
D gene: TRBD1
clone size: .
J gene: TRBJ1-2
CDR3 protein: CATRQGAPNYGYTF
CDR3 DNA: TGTGCCACCCGACAGGGGGCCCCTAACTATGGCTACACCTTC

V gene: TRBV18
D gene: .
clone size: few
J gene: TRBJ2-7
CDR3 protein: CASSPGTYEQYF
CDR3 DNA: TGTGCCAGCTCACCGGGGACCTACGAGCAGTACTTC

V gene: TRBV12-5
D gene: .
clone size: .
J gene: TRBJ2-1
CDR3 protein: CASGPLGGYNEQFF
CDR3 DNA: TGTGCTAGTGGCCCATTGGGAGGTTACAATGAGCAGTTCTTC

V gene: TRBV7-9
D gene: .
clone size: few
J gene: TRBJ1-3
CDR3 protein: CATGNGRVTTGNTIYF
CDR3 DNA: TGTGCCACGGGAAACGGTCGGGTTACGACTGGAAACACCATATATTTT

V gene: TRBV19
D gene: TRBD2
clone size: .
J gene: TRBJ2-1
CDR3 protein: CASSIGGSHSYNEQFF
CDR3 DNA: TGTGCCAGTAGTATTGGCGGGAGTCACTCCTACAATGAGCAGTTCTTC

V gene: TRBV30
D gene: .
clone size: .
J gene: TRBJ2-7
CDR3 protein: CAWSSIGEQYF
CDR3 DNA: TGTGCCTGGAGTAGTATCGGCGAGCAGTACTTC

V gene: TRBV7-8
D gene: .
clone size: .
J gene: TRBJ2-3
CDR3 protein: CASSRTGPDPRNTQYF
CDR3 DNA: TGTGCCAGCAGCCGGACCGGGCCAGATCCCCGTAATACGCAGTATTTT

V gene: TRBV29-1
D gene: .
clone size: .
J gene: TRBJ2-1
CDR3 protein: CSVVLAPLYNEQFF
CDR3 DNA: TGCAGCGTTGTTTTAGCCCCTTTATACAATGAGCAGTTCTTC

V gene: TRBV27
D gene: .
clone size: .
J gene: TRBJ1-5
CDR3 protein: CASSLGPPGVQPQHF
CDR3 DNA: TGTGCCAGCAGTTTAGGGCCCCCGGGGGTGCAGCCCCAGCATTTT

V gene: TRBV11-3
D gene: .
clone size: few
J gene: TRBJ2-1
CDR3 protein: CASSFGGSSYNEQFF
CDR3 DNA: TGTGCCAGCAGCTTCGGCGGAAGCTCCTACAATGAGCAGTTCTTC